The present entry profiles one T cell receptor beta chain with its context. This clonotype was picked up a small number of times. Its antigen target is currently unknown. No per-base quality is available; no much larger clone lies one base away. There are 13 amino acids in the CDR3, from cysteine to phenylalanine inclusive. Left in the record is the CDR3 DNA by itself, 39 bases read in frame from the first base. The germline V gene provides CDR1 MNHNS and CDR2 SASEGT. V is pruned by 6 bases and J by 6 bases, leaving 7 bases of the junction without a gene match. This entry belongs to a study of identical twins (dated by TCRdb to about 2016). With respect to the entire study: To test whether fetal clonotypes persist, this study deep-sequenced TCR alpha and beta repertoires from monozygotic twins, from unrelated adults of various ages, and from cord blood. To rule out contamination, the twin experiments were replicated at different times with different library preparation protocols.

General conclusions and limits of the study: Compared with coincidental sharing between unrelated individuals, out-of-frame TCR alpha sequences shared between twins showed an excess of sequences with low generation probability. Because the same donors could not be followed over many years, the conclusions depended on cross-sectional statistical analysis. Excess twin sharing in beta out-of-frame sequences was weaker because fewer shared sequences lowered the signal-to-noise ratio. In monozygotic twins, out-of-frame TCR alpha sharing was systematically underestimated by recombination models, although the models agreed with sharing between unrelated individuals. Fewer insertions were carried by abundant cord blood beta clonotypes, a similar but weaker trend appeared in young adult naive repertoires, and no such trend appeared in memory repertoires. Invariant T cells such as MAIT and iNKT could partly confound zero-insertion analyses, although diverse VJ usage argued against such confounding for most clonotypes.

The protocol used for the library was 5' RACE. The run used an Illumina HiSeq 2000. Template switching added a universal primer binding site, and the final cDNA carried a unique molecular identifier that allowed TCR cDNA molecules to be counted accurately. Specific primers in the conserved constant-segment region were used to synthesize first-strand cDNA for the TCR alpha and beta chains. To control for contamination, every cDNA library carried two barcodes: a SMART-Mk sample barcode plus Illumina barcodes. TruSeq adapter sequences along with Illumina sample barcodes were introduced in two successive PCR steps. The Illumina HiSeq platform was used with custom primers to sequence TCR alpha and beta cDNA libraries. In the paper's pipeline: MiGEC was used to process raw reads and extract unique molecular identifiers, and MiXCR was used to find CDR3 positions. Recombination models were inferred per individual with the repgenHMM and IGoR tools using an EM algorithm. The analysis of shared clonotypes was done with the tcR package in R, with sharing normalized by the product of cloneset sizes. To study raw recombination without the effects of thymic and clonal selection, out-of-frame nonproductive sequences were analyzed. TCRdb trimmed public reads at Q25 via fastp, called clones via MiXCR and kept in-frame beta chains. Rows are unified per CDR3 protein, each entry keeping the most common DNA and genes. TCRdb's processing, not the authors', yielded these V and J calls. The sample includes just under 550,000 distinct CDR3 sequences, with roughly 15% observed a single time. About 0.4% of the sample goes to the ten largest clones.

Only healthy Caucasian donors were included. Three pairs of female monozygotic twins, all aged roughly 18 to 30 years, made up the twin cohort. Positive isolation kits from Invitrogen were used to isolate CD4+ and CD8+ T cell populations. These records were also assigned to another study, of yellow fever vaccine responses in identical twins. As the second paper documents: According to the authors, the vaccine-induced T cell response in identical twins seemed to be partly convergent and partly specific to each individual. In identical twins, the study followed T cell clones that responded to the vaccine with precision.

The sample consisted of CD4+ T cells sorted from blood. The rearrangement combines TRBV6-1 with TRBJ1-1, and 7 bases in between align with TRBD1. The sequence came from a woman between 18 and 30 years old in good health. The CDR3 region reads CASRETGRPEAFF. The sequenced DNA: TGTGCCAGCAGAGAGACAGGGCGGCCTGAAGCTTTCTTT.